This T cell receptor (beta chain) was found in a study of regulatory T cells in long-lasting Graves disease. Time point specified: persistent/refractory GD, antithyroid drugs over 5 years with positive TRAb. PBMC RNA was the source of the TCR library. There are 15 residues in the CDR3. After removal of 3 bases from V and 3 bases from J, the junction contained 6 bases not matched to a gene. Germline V lookup: CDR1 SGHRS, CDR2 YFSETQ. Arm-PCR of CDR3 regions and iRepertoire HTBI primers were used to build TCR beta libraries. TCRdb reprocessed the multiplex PCR reads with MiXCR, giving one entry per CDR3 protein. The top ten hold about 6.6% of the sample, which has a few hundred thousand distinct CDR3 sequences, 20% to 25% seen once. Regarding the study as a whole: Gene preferences differed: TRBV28, TRBJ1-2, TRBJ2-5 in persistent cases.

This clonotype showed up just a few times. As yet, its antigen is unknown. The sequenced sample was peripheral blood mononuclear cells (PBMCs), obtained when the disease was refractory, from a patient treated with antithyroid drugs. The TCR comes from a female donor with Graves disease. V gene TRBV5-1 combines with J gene TRBJ2-7; 10 nucleotides agree with TRBD2. DNA of the CDR3: TGCGCCAGCAGCTCGGAACCTAGCGGGGGCTACGAGCAGTACTTC. Protein: CASSSEPSGGYEQYF.